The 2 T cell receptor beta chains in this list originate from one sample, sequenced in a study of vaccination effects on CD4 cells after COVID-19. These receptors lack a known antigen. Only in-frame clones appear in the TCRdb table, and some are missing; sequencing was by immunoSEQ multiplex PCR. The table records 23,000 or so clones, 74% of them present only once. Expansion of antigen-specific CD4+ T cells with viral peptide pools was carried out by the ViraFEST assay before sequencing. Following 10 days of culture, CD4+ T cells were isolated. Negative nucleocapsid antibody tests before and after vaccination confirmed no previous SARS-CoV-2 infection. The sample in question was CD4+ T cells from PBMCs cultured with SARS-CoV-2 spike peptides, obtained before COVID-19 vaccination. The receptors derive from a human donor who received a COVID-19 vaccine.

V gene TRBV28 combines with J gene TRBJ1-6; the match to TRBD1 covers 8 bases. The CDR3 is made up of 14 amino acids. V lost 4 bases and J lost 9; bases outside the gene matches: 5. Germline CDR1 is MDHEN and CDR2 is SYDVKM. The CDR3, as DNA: TGTGCCAGCAGTTCGGGGACAGGACGTTCACCCCTCCACTTT. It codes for CASSSGTGRSPLHF. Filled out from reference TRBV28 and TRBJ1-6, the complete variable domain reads DVKVTQSSRYLVKRTGEKVFLECVQDMDHENMFWYRQDPGLGLRLIYFSYDVKMKEKGDIPEGYSVSREKKERFSLILESASTNQTSMYLCASSSGTGRSPLHFGNGTRLTVT.

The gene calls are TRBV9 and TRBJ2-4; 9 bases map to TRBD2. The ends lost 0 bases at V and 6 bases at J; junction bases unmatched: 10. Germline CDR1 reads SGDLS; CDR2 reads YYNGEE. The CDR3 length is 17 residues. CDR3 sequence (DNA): TGTGCCAGCAGCGTAGCTACTGGCGGGAGGGCCGGAAACATTCAGTACTTC. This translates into CASSVATGGRAGNIQYF.